Below, 25 T cell receptor beta chains from the same sample are listed, as sequenced in a study of identical twins. Via MiXCR, TCRdb re-called the 5' RACE reads, giving one row per CDR3 protein. The sample lists 1.5 million to 2 million distinct CDR3 sequences; around a third were seen once. Sequenced material: cord blood. The receptors stem from a newborn girl in good health.

In regard to this clonotype: At one of its ends the junction is not consistent with the germline gene, which may arise from a read error. The chain carries TRBV3-1 and TRBJ2-1; D not certain. Per germline, CDR1 LGHDT and CDR2 YNNKEL (reference sequence). The length of the CDR3 is 16 residues. This CDR3 reads CASGQRPSLSYNEQFF. The CDR3 bases are TGTGCCAGCGGCCAAAGGCCCTCGTTGAGTTACAATGAGCAGTTCTTC.

This clonotype was seen a few times. The V call is TRBV20-1, the J call TRBJ2-5, with D hard to call. The CDR3 covers 15 residues. Per the germline V gene, CDR1 is DFQATT and CDR2 is SNEGSKA (reference sequence). V lost 1 base and J lost 2, with 14 bases in between. CDR3 residues: CSARGRAPRQETQYF. CDR3 in DNA: TGCAGTGCTAGAGGTAGAGCCCCCCGGCAAGAGACCCAGTACTTC.

This clonotype came up a few times. V and J are TRBV20-1 and TRBJ1-5; D gene unclear. The germline CDR1 and CDR2 sequences are DFQATT and SNEGSKA (reference sequence). The CDR3 runs 14 residues. Trimming took 5 bases from V and 0 from J, leaving 11 bases between them. CDR3 sequence reads: CSAADINSNQPQHF. The CDR3 region has the DNA TGCAGTGCTGCCGACATCAATAGCAATCAGCCCCAGCATTTT.

This clonotype has just one count. The chain recombines TRBV12-3 or TRBV12-4 with TRBJ2-1, with D possibly being TRBD1 (6 bases). CDR3 length: 11 amino acids. V lost 5 bases and J 15 bases, leaving 14 bases between the germline ends. The CDR3, as DNA: TGTGCCAGCAGTATGGGTTCCAGGGGGTTCTTC. Translated, it gives CASSMGSRGFF.

This clonotype was counted ten times or more. The chain has TRBV10-3 and TRBJ2-7; D might be TRBD1 (5 bases). The length of the CDR3 is 13 residues. V was trimmed by 2 bases and J by 2 bases, leaving 7 bases between them. CDR1 is ENHRY and CDR2 is SYGVKD in the germline V gene. The CDR3 reads CAISEGQAYEQYF. CDR3 nucleotide sequence: TGTGCCATCAGTGAGGGACAAGCCTACGAGCAGTACTTC.

This clonotype was recorded a few times. The chain employs TRBV5-1 and TRBJ2-5; 13 bases line up with TRBD2. The CDR3 loop spans 16 amino acids. Germline trimming cut 7 bases from V and 4 bases from J; bases unmatched to any gene: 10. Germline V CDR1 and CDR2: SGHRS, YFSETQ. CDR3 coding DNA: TGCGCCAGCGGGTCGACTAGCGGGAGGAGAGGAGAGACCCAGTACTTC. Residues: CASGSTSGRRGETQYF.

This clonotype turned up a few times. The chain carries TRBV3-1 and TRBJ1-4; 9 positions agree with TRBD1. CDR1 LGHDT and CDR2 YNNKEL come from the germline V gene (reference sequence). This CDR3 region has 15 residues. J lost 6 bases, V lost 4 bases, and 6 bases had no gene match. The CDR3 loop is CASSPRTGEYEKLFF. The CDR3 DNA reads TGTGCCAGCAGCCCACGGACAGGGGAATATGAAAAACTGTTTTTT.

This clonotype occurred once. V usage is TRBV7-8 and J usage is TRBJ1-2, with no clear D. The germline gives CDR1 SGHVS, CDR2 FQNEAQ. With 5 bases removed from V and 3 bases from J, the gap between germline ends came to 19 bases. The CDR3 totals 16 residues. CDR3 bases: TGTGCCAGCAGCCCGTTAAAGAGCCCCGGGGACTATGGCTACACCTTC. It codes for CASSPLKSPGDYGYTF.

J is TRBJ1-1 and V is TRBV3-1; unclear D gene. Germline V gives CDR1 LGHDT, CDR2 YNNKEL (reference sequence). CDR3 size: 13 residues. V gave up 1 base and J gave up 6 bases, with 9 bases separating them. The CDR3 DNA follows: TGTGCCAGCAGCCAAGGCCGACACCCTGAAGCTTTCTTT. The encoded protein is CASSQGRHPEAFF.

V usage is TRBV27 and J usage is TRBJ2-1; 15 bases agree with TRBD2. CDR1 and CDR2 (germline): MNHEY, SMNVEV (reference sequence). V dropped 4 bases and J dropped 6; count of bases not matched to a gene: 4. The CDR3 extends over 16 amino acids. CDR3 in DNA: TGTGCCAGCAGTTCAAGGACTAGCGGGAGGGGCAATGAGCAGTTCTTC. It yields the protein CASSSRTSGRGNEQFF.

This clonotype was found many times. The chain carries TRBV5-1 and TRBJ2-1; D might be TRBD2 (5 bases). This CDR3 comprises 15 residues. CDR1 SGHRS and CDR2 YFSETQ come from the germline V gene. The ends were cut back, 0 bases at V and 4 bases at J, with 11 bases in the middle. CDR3 residues: CASSLAGGEYNEQFF. The CDR3 coding sequence is TGCGCCAGCAGCTTGGCCGGAGGTGAATACAATGAGCAGTTCTTC.

The CDR3, as DNA: TGCGCCAGCAGCCAAGGGAGGAGTCTTAATTCACCCCTCCACTTT. Translating gives CASSQGRSLNSPLHF. V and J are TRBV4-1 and TRBJ1-6, with D unclear. The CDR3 has 15 residues. Between the trimmed V and J ends, which lost 1 base and 6 bases, there was a span of 10 bases. Germline assignment: CDR1 MGHRA and CDR2 YSYEKL.

Written as DNA, the CDR3 is TGTGCCACGGGGGTAGAGAGGGCCTACGAGCAGTACTTC. Translation: CATGVERAYEQYF. This chain links TRBV6-5 with TRBJ2-7; possible D gene TRBD2, 6 bases. CDR1 and CDR2 from the germline V gene are MNHEY and SVGAGI. With 10 bases removed from V and 2 bases from J, the gap between germline ends came to 15 bases. The CDR3 has 13 residues.

V is TRBV3-1 and J is TRBJ2-3; D gene ambiguous. The germline V and J ends were trimmed by 7 bases and 2 bases, with 19 bases remaining between them. The V gene's germline CDR1 is LGHDT and CDR2 YNNKEL (reference sequence). The CDR3 contains 16 residues. The CDR3 region is CASMSLDLYFTDTQYF. The CDR3, as DNA: TGTGCCAGCATGTCTCTCGACCTATACTTCACAGATACGCAGTATTTT.

The chain recombines TRBV10-3 with TRBJ1-5, with a tentative D call TRBD1 (5 bases). V was pared by 4 bases and J by 10 bases, with 20 bases between. The CDR3 totals 15 residues. CDR1 and CDR2 from the germline V gene are ENHRY and SYGVKD. As DNA, the CDR3 is TGTGCCATCAGTGGGTCGACAGCGGCCGGGGGACCCCAGCATTTT. It encodes CAISGSTAAGGPQHF.

CDR3 residues: CASTKGGLAFF. Here the CDR3 DNA reads TGTGCCAGCACCAAGGGAGGGTTGGCTTTCTTT. The gene calls are TRBV6-5 and TRBJ1-1, with unresolved D. This CDR3 comprises 11 residues. Germline V gives CDR1 MNHEY, CDR2 SVGAGI. The V gene lost 7 bases and the J gene lost 11 bases, with 14 bases spanning the gap.

The chain carries TRBV4-2 and TRBJ2-1; 12 positions agree with TRBD2. The J call may be faulty, since TRBJ2-7 better matches the DNA end. The CDR3 loop spans 16 amino acids. The germline CDR1 and CDR2 sequences are LGHNA and YNFKEQ. The CDR3 loop is CASSQRLAGEYNEQYF. The CDR3 coding sequence is TGTGCCAGCAGCCAACGACTAGCGGGAGAGTACAATGAGCAGTACTTC.

V usage is TRBV5-6 and J usage is TRBJ1-4; the D is unclear. The CDR3 extends over 13 amino acids. Germline V gene data show CDR1 as SGHDT and CDR2 as YYEEEE. V shed 3 bases and J shed 7 bases, with 10 bases lying between them. The CDR3 loop is CASSSRDVEKLFF. DNA for the CDR3: TGTGCCAGCAGCTCCCGGGATGTTGAAAAACTGTTTTTT.

The rearrangement joins TRBV7-9 to TRBJ2-5, with a weak D call TRBD2 (5 bases). CDR1 and CDR2 (germline): SEHNR, FQNEAQ (reference sequence). V was cut by 4 bases and J by 5 bases, with 17 bases left in between. CDR3 size: 15 residues. CDR3 loop: CASSYRLYTGETQYF. CDR3 coding DNA: TGTGCCAGCAGCTACCGGTTATACACGGGGGAGACCCAGTACTTC. Based on the CDR3 plus reference TRBV7-9 and TRBJ2-5, the full variable domain is DTGVSQNPRHKITKRGQNVTFRCDPISEHNRLYWYRQTLGQGPEFLTYFQNEAQLEKSRLLSDRFSAERPKGSFSTLEIQRTEQGDSAMYLCASSYRLYTGETQYFGPGTRLLVL.

This chain links TRBV4-1 with TRBJ2-1, with 9 bases fitting TRBD1. V lost 1 base and J lost 2; bases outside the gene matches: 12. CDR3 length equals 19 residues. Germline V gene lookup returns CDR1 MGHRA and CDR2 YSYEKL. Here the CDR3 reads CASSQGMGGRTGAYNEQFF. The CDR3, as DNA: TGCGCCAGCAGCCAAGGTATGGGGGGCCGGACAGGGGCCTACAATGAGCAGTTCTTC.

The chain links TRBV5-1 to TRBJ2-1; unclear D gene. This CDR3 has 15 amino acids. Germline CDR1 reads SGHRS; CDR2 reads YFSETQ. The V end lost 2 bases, the J end lost 3 bases, and 12 bases lay between the germline ends. The CDR3 loop reads CASSFLPEDYNEQFF. CDR3 sequence (DNA): TGCGCCAGCAGCTTTCTCCCCGAGGACTACAATGAGCAGTTCTTC.

The genes are TRBV9 and TRBJ2-1; TRBD2 matches at 11 bases. The V and J ends lost 0 bases and 8 bases, in that order; junction bases with no gene match: 10. From germline, CDR1 is SGDLS and CDR2 YYNGEE. CDR3 length: 17 residues. As DNA, the CDR3 is TGTGCCAGCAGCGTAGGCTTAGCGGGGGGGGCACGCGATGAGCAGTTCTTC. It specifies CASSVGLAGGARDEQFF.

The V gene is TRBV28, the J gene TRBJ2-4, with 7 nucleotides matching TRBD2. After removal of 0 bases from V and 7 bases from J, the junction contained 6 bases not matched to a gene. This CDR3 spans 15 amino acids. From germline, CDR1 is MDHEN and CDR2 SYDVKM. CDR3 sequence (DNA): TGTGCCAGCAGTTTATGGGGGGGAGGGAAGAACATTCAGTACTTC. Translating it yields CASSLWGGGKNIQYF.

This clonotype was counted between two and nine times. The chain joins TRBV10-3 to TRBJ2-7; 7 bases line up with TRBD1. V trimming: 6 bases; J trimming: 2 bases; junction bases outside the gene matches: 4. Germline CDR1 is ENHRY and CDR2 is SYGVKD. The CDR3 is 13 amino acids. CDR3 DNA sequence: TGTGCCATCAGACCCCAGGGGGCCTACGAGCAGTACTTC. It encodes CAIRPQGAYEQYF.

V usage is TRBV6-2 or TRBV6-3 and J usage is TRBJ2-1, with D perhaps TRBD2 (6 bases). Germline V CDR1 and CDR2: MNHEY, SVGEGT. Trimming shortened V by 5 bases and J by 13 bases, and 30 bases separated the two germline ends. This CDR3 has 17 residues. CDR3 residues: CASSPLTSYGRQETQFF. CDR3 bases: TGTGCCAGCAGTCCACTGACTAGTTACGGAAGACAAGAGACCCAGTTCTTC.